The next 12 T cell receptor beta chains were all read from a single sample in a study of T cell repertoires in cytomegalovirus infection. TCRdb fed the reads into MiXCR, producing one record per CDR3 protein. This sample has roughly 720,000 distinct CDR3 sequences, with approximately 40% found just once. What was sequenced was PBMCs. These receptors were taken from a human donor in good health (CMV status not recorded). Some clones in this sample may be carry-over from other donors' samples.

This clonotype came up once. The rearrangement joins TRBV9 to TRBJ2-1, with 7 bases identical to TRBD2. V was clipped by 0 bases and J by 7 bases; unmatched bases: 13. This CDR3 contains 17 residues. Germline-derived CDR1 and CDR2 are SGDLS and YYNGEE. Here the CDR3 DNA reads TGTGCCAGCAGCGTAGCTACTGATGGGAGGGCCAGAAATGAGCAGTTCTTC. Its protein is CASSVATDGRARNEQFF.

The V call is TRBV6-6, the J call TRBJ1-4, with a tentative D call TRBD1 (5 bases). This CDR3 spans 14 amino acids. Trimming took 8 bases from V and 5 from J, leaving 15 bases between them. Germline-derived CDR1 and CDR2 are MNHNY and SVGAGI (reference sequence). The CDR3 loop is CASVTREGNEKLFF. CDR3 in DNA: TGTGCCAGCGTTACCAGGGAGGGGAATGAAAAACTGTTTTTT.

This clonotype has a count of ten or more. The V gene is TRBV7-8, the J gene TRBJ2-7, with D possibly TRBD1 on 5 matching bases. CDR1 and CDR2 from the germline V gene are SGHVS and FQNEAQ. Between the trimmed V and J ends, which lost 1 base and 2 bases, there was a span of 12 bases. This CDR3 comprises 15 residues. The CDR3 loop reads CASSLGWGHPYEQYF. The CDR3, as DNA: TGTGCCAGCAGCTTAGGGTGGGGCCACCCCTACGAGCAGTACTTC. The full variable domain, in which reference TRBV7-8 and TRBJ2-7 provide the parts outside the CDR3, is GAGVSQSPRYKVAKRGQDVALRCDPISGHVSLFWYQQALGQGPEFLTYFQNEAQLDKSGLPSDRFFAERPEGSVSTLKIQRTQQEDSAVYLCASSLGWGHPYEQYFGPGTRLTVT.

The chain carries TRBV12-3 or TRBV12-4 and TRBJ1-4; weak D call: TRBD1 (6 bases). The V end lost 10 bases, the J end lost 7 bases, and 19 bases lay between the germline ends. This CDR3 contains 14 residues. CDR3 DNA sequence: TGTGCCACCGCATCGACAGGAAAAGGTGAAAAACTGTTTTTT. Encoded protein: CATASTGKGEKLFF.

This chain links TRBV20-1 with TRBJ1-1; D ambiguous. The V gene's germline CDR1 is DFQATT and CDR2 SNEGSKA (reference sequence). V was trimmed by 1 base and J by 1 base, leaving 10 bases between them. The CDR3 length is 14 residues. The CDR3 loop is CSARGLTGNTEAFF. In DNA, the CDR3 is TGCAGTGCTAGAGGGTTGACCGGGAACACTGAAGCTTTCTTT.

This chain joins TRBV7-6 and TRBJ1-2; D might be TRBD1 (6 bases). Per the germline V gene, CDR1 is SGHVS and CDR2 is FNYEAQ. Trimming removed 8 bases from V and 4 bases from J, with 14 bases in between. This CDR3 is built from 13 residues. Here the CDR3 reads CASSQQGTYGYTF. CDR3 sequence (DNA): TGTGCCAGCTCCCAACAGGGAACCTATGGCTACACCTTC.

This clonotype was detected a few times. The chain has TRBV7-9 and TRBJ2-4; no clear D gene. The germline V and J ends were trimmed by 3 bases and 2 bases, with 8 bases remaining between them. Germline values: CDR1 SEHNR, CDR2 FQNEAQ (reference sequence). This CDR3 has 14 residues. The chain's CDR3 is CASSFSQTKNIQYF. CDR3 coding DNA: TGTGCCAGCAGCTTCTCTCAAACCAAAAACATTCAGTACTTC.

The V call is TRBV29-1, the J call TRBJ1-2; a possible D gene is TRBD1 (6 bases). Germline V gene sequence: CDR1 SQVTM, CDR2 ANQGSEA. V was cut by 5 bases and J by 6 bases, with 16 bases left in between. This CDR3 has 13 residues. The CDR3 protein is CSVNPQGRDGYTF. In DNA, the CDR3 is TGCAGCGTTAATCCCCAGGGGCGCGATGGCTACACCTTC.

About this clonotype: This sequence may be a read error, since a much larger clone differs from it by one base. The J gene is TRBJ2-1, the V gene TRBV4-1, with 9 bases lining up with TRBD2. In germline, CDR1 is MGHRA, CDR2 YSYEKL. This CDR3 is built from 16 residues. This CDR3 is CASSHLGGRADNEQLF. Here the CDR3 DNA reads TGCGCCAGCAGCCATTTAGGCGGGAGGGCGGACAATGAGCAGTTATTC.

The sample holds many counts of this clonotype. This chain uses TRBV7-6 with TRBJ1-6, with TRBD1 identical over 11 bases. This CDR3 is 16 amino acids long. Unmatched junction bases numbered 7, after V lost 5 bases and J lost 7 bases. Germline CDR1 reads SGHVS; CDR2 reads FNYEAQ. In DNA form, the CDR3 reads TGTGCCAGCAGCCCTGGACAGGGGGCAGGAAATTCACCCCTCCACTTT. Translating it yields CASSPGQGAGNSPLHF.

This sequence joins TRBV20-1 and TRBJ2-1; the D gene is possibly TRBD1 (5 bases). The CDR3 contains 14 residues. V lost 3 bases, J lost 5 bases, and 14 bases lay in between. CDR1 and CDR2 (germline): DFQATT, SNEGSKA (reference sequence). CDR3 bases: TGCAGTGCTAGGTACCTGGGGCAGAACAATGAGCAGTTCTTC. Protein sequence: CSARYLGQNNEQFF.

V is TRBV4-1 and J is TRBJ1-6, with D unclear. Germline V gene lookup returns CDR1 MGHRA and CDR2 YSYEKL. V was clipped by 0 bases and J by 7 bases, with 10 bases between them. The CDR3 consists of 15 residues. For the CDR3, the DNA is TGCGCCAGCAGCCAAGAGCGGGTGAGGAATTCACCCCTCCACTTT. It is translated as CASSQERVRNSPLHF.